The next 5 T cell receptor beta chains were all read from a single sample in a study of identical twins. TCRdb passed the 5' RACE reads through MiXCR, listing each CDR3 protein once. This repertoire shows 350,000 to 450,000 distinct CDR3 sequences, around 18% found once; its top ten account for more than 10%. Sequenced material: naive T cells sorted from blood. The receptors originated from a man aged 50 to 59 in good health.

CDR3 in DNA: TGTGCCAGCAGCCAAGCACCCTCTAGCGATGAGCAGTTCTTC. The encoded protein is CASSQAPSSDEQFF. V gene TRBV3-1 combines with J gene TRBJ2-1, with D perhaps matching TRBD2 (6 bases). V lost 1 base, J lost 8 bases, and 12 bases lay in between. This CDR3 region has 14 residues. The germline V gene has CDR1 LGHDT and CDR2 YNNKEL (reference sequence).

The chain has TRBV27 and TRBJ2-1; 15 bases agree with TRBD2. The V gene end was trimmed by 2 bases and the J gene end by 3 bases; junction bases not matched to a gene: 8. This CDR3 is 19 amino acids long. Germline CDR1 reads MNHEY; CDR2 reads SMNVEV (reference sequence). Here the CDR3 DNA reads TGTGCCAGCAGTTTAGGCCAGGGACTAGCGGGAGGACTCTACAATGAGCAGTTCTTC. The encoded protein is CASSLGQGLAGGLYNEQFF.

The chain couples TRBV7-2 to TRBJ2-2; D remains unclear. Looked up from germline, CDR1 is SGHTA and CDR2 is FQGNSA. The CDR3 covers 16 residues. The germline V and J ends were trimmed by 2 bases and 1 base, with 11 bases remaining between them. CDR3 coding DNA: TGTGCCAGCAGCTTACGGCGGACCCTGAACACCGGGGAGCTGTTTTTT. It codes for CASSLRRTLNTGELFF.

J is TRBJ2-1 and V is TRBV27; D unresolved. Per the germline V gene, CDR1 is MNHEY and CDR2 is SMNVEV (reference sequence). The CDR3 runs to 13 residues. Trimming cost V 2 bases and J 4 bases, with 6 bases left between them. CDR3 DNA: TGTGCCAGCAGTTTAAACGTTTACAATGAGCAGTTCTTC. Translating it yields CASSLNVYNEQFF.

This clonotype was recorded at least ten times. CDR3 DNA sequence: TGCGCCAGCAGCCAACCGGGCGGGAAGGAAGCTTTCTTT. Its protein product is CASSQPGGKEAFF. The chain has TRBV5-1 and TRBJ1-1; D is unresolved. V was pared by 4 bases and J by 8 bases, with 15 bases between. The CDR3 runs to 13 residues. CDR1 SGHRS and CDR2 YFSETQ come from the germline V gene.